The entry below gives a single T cell receptor (beta chain) sequence along with its context. Authors' analysis steps: Amplification with reference gene primers provided the estimates of nucleated cell counts. The data were produced by immunoSEQ multiplex PCR, yet TCRdb's version contains in-frame clones alone and is incomplete. The D gene and trimming were derived from the DNA, and the V and J assignments and clone size from that table. This table has fewer than 250,000 clones, 86% appearing once. The sample comes from a study of blood T cell repertoires in COVID-19. After removal of 2 bases from V and 7 bases from J, the junction contained 17 bases not matched to a gene. Per the germline V gene, CDR1 is SGHVS and CDR2 is FNYEAQ. The CDR3 covers 20 residues. In terms of age and location, participants ranged from about 18 to 89 years and lived in approximately 26 US areas. Cohorts were assigned according to the clinical history that participants reported.

The clonotype comes from a woman aged 40 to 50 with acute COVID-19. The material sequenced was PBMCs or T cells enriched from blood (not recorded which). The rearrangement links TRBV7-6 to TRBJ2-1, with TRBD2 matching over 13 bases. The CDR3 bases are TGTGCCAGCAGCTTACTCCCCTCGACTAGCGGGAGGCATAAGTGGAATGAGCAGTTCTTC. It specifies CASSLLPSTSGRHKWNEQFF.